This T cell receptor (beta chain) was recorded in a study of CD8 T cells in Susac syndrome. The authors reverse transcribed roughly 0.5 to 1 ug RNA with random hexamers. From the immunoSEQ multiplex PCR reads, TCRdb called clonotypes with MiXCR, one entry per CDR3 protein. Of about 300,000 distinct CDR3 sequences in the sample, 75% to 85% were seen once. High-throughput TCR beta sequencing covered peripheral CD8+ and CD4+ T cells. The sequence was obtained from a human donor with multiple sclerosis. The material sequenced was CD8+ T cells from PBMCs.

The chain's CDR3 is CASSLGGGRYEQYF. The DNA of the CDR3 is TGTGCCAGCAGTTTAGGAGGGGGCCGCTACGAGCAGTACTTC. V and J are TRBV27 and TRBJ2-7; perhaps TRBD1 as D (7 bases). The CDR3 extends over 14 amino acids. V shed 2 bases and J shed 3 bases, with 11 bases lying between them. Germline V lookup: CDR1 MNHEY, CDR2 SMNVEV (reference sequence).